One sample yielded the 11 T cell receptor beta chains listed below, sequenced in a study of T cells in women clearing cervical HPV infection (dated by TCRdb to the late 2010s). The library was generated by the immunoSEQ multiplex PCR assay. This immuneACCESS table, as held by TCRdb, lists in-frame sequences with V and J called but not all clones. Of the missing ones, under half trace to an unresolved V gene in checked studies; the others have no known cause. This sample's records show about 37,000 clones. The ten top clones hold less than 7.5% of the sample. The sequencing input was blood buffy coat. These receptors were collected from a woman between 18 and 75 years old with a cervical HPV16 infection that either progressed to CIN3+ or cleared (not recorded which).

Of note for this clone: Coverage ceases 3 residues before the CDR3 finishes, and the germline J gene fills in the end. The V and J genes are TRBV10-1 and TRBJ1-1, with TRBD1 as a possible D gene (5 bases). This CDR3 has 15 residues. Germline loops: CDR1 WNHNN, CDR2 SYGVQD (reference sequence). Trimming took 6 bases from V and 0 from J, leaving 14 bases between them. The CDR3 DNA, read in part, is TGCGCCAGCAGCGGCGATGAGGGGATGAACACTGAA. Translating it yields CASSGDEGMNTE. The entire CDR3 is CASSGDEGMNTEAFF.

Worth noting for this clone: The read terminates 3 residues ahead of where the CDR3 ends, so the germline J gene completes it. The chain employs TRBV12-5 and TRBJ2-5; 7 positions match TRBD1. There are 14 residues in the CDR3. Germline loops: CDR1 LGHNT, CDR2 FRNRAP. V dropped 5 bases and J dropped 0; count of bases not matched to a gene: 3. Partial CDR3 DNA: TGTGCTAGTGGTCTCGGGACAGACCAAGAGACC. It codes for CASGLGTDQET. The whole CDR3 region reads CASGLGTDQETQYF. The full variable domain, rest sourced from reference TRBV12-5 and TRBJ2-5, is DARVTQTPRHKVTEMGQEVTMRCQPILGHNTVFWYRQTMMQGLELLAYFRNRAPLDDSGMPKDRFSAEMPDATLATLKIQPSEPRDSAVYFCASGLGTDQETQYFGPGTRLLVL.

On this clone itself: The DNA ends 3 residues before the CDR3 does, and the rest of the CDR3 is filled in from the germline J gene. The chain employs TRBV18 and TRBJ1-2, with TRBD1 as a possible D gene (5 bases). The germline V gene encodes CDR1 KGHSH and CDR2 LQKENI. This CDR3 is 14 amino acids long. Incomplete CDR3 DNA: TGTGCCAGCTCACCGGCTAGCGGGGGAAATGAC. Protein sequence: CASSPASGGND. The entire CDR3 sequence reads CASSPASGGNDYTF. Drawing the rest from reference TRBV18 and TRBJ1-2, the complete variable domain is NAGVMQNPRHLVRRRGQEARLRCSPMKGHSHVYWYRQLPEEGLKFMVYLQKENIIDESGMPKERFSAEFPKEGPSILRIQQVVRGDSAAYFCASSPASGGNDYTFGSGTRLTVV.

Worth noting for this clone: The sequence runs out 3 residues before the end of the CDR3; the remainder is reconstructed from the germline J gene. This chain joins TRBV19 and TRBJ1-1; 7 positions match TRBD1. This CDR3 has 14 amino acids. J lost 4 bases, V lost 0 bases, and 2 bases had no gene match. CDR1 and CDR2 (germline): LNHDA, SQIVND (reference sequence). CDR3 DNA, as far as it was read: TGTGCCAGTAGTATAGACAGGGGGAGCACTGAA. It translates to CASSIDRGSTE. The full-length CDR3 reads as CASSIDRGSTEAFF. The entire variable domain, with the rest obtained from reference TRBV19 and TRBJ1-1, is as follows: DGGITQSPKYLFRKEGQNVTLSCEQNLNHDAMYWYRQDPGQGLRLIYYSQIVNDFQKGDIAEGYSVSREKKESFPLTVTSAQKNPTAFYLCASSIDRGSTEAFFGQGTRLTVV.

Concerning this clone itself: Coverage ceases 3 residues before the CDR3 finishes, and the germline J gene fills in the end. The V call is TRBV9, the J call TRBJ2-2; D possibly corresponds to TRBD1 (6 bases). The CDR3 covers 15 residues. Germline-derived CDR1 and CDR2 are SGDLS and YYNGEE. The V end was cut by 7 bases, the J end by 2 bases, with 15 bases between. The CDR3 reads CASDPGTTNTGELFF. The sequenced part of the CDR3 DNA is TGTGCCAGCGACCCCGGGACAACAAACACCGGGGAG.

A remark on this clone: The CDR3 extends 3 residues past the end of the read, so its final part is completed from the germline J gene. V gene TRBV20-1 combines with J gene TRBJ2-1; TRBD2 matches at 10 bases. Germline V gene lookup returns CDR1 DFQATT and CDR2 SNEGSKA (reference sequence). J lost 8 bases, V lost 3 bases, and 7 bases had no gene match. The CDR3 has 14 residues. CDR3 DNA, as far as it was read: TGCAGTGCTAGTGGGCTAGCGGGAGCCGATGAG. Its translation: CSASGLAGADE. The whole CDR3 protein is CSASGLAGADEQFF.

The sequenced part of the CDR3 DNA is TGTGCCAGCAGTCCCGACAGGGGCCTTAGCAATCAGCCC. It is translated as CASSPDRGLSNQP. The CDR3 as a whole reads CASSPDRGLSNQPQHF. V gene TRBV6-2 or TRBV6-3 combines with J gene TRBJ1-5; TRBD1 aligns across 8 bases. The read falls 3 residues short of the CDR3 end, and the missing part is taken from the germline J gene. Germline assignment: CDR1 MNHEY and CDR2 SVGEGT. The CDR3 consists of 16 residues. The junction had 6 bases not matched to a gene; V was cut back by 5 bases and J by 0 bases.

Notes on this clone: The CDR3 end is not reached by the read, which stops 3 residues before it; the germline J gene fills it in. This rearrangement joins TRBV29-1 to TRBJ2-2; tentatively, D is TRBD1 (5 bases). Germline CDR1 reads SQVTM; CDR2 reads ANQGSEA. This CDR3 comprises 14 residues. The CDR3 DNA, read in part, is TGCAGCGTAACCTTCGACAGACATAATTCACCG. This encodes CSVTFDRHNSP. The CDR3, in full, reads CSVTFDRHNSPLFF.

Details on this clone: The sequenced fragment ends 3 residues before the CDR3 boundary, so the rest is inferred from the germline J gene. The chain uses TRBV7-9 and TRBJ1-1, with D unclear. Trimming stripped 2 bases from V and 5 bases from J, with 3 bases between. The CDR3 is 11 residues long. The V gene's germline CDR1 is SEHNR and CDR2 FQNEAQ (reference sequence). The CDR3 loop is CASSLQTEAFF. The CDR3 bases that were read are TGTGCCAGCAGCTTACAGACTGAA.

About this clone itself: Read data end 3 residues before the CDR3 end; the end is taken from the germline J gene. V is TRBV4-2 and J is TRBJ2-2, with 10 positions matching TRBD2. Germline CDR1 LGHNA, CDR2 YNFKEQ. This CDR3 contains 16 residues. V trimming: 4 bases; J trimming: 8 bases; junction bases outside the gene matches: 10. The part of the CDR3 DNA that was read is TGTGCCAGCAGCCTACTAGCGGGGACCAGTACGGGGGAG. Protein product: CASSLLAGTSTGE. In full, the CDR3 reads CASSLLAGTSTGELFF.

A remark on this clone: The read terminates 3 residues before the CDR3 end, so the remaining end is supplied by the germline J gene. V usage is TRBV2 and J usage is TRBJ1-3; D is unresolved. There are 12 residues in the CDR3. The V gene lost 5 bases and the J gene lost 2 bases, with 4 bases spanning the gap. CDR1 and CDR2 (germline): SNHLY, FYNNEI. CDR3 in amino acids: CASSPTGNTIYF. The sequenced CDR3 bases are TGTGCCAGCAGTCCAACTGGAAACACC.